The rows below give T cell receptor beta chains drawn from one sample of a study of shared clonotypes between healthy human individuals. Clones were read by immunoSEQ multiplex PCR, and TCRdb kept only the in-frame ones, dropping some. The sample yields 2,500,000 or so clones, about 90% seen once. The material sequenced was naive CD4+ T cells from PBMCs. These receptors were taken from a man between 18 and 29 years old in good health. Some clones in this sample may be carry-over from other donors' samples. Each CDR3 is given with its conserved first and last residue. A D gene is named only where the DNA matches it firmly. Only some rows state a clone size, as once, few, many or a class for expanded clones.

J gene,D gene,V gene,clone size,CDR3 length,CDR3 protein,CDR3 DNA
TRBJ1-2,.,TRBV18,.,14,CASSPNMENYGYTF,TGTGCCAGCTCACCGAATATGGAGAACTATGGCTACACCTTC
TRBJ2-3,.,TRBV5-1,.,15,CASSLLGLVTDTQYF,TGCGCCAGCAGCTTGTTGGGGCTGGTTACAGATACGCAGTATTTT
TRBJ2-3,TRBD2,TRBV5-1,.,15,CASRSLAGVQHTQYF,TGCGCCAGCAGATCTCTAGCGGGAGTTCAACATACGCAGTATTTT
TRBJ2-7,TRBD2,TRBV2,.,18,CASRPGLARGTDYDVQYF,TGTGCCAGCAGGCCAGGACTAGCGCGTGGGACCGACTACGATGTGCAGTACTTC
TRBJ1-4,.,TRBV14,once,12,CASSHTPEKLFF,TGTGCCAGCAGCCATACCCCTGAAAAACTGTTTTTT
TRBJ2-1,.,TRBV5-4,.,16,CASSSRRLAGNNEQFF,TGTGCCAGCAGCTCCCGTAGGCTAGCAGGGAACAATGAGCAGTTCTTC
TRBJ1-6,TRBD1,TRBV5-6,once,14,CASSTGQRNSPLHF,TGTGCCAGCAGCACGGGACAGAGAAATTCACCCCTCCACTTT
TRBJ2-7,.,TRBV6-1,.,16,CASSEGVRRDYYEQYF,TGTGCCAGCAGTGAAGGCGTCCGGAGAGATTACTACGAGCAGTACTTC
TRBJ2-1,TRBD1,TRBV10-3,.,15,CAISEGTGSYNEQFF,TGTGCCATCAGTGAGGGGACAGGGAGTTACAATGAGCAGTTCTTC
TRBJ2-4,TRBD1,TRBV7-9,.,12,CASSATGGFQYF,TGTGCCAGCAGCGCGACAGGGGGCTTTCAGTACTTC
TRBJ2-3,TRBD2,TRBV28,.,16,CASSSGLAGATDTQYF,TGTGCCAGCAGTTCCGGACTAGCGGGGGCCACAGATACGCAGTATTTT
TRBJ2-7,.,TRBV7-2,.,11,CASSLGGRQYF,TGTGCCAGCAGCTTAGGGGGCAGGCAGTACTTC
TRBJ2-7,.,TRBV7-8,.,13,CASSKGQLYEQYF,TGTGCCAGCAGCAAAGGACAGCTCTACGAGCAGTACTTC
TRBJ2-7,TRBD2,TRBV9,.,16,CASSPGGGTVLYEQYF,TGTGCCAGCAGCCCCGGGGGGGGGACGGTCCTCTACGAGCAGTACTTC
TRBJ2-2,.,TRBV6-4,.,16,CASSERGASNTGELFF,TGTGCCAGCAGTGAACGGGGGGCTTCGAACACCGGGGAGCTGTTTTTT
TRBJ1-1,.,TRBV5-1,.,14,CASIPSPANTEAFF,TGCGCCAGCATCCCCAGCCCGGCGAACACTGAAGCTTTCTTT
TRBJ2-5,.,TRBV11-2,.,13,CASSFKGVETQYF,TGTGCCAGCAGCTTTAAGGGCGTAGAGACCCAGTACTTC
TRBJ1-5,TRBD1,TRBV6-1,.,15,CASSAGQYSNQPQHF,TGTGCCAGCAGTGCGGGACAGTATAGCAATCAGCCCCAGCATTTT
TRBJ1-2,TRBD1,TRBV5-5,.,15,CASSLRDRDFYGYTF,TGTGCCAGCAGCTTGAGGGACAGGGACTTCTATGGCTACACCTTC
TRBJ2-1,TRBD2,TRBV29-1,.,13,CSAGPGLVPEQFF,TGCAGCGCGGGGCCGGGACTAGTGCCTGAGCAGTTCTTC
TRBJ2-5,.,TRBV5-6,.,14,CASSLVGWDETQYF,TGTGCCAGCAGCTTGGTGGGGTGGGACGAGACCCAGTACTTC
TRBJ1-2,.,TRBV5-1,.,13,CASSLGQTYGYTF,TGCGCCAGCAGCTTGGGACAAACTTATGGCTACACCTTC
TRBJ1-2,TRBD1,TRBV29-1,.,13,CSVSTGGNYGYTF,TGCAGCGTATCGACAGGGGGCAACTATGGCTACACCTTC
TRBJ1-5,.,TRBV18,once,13,CASSPYKDAPQHF,TGTGCCAGCTCACCGTACAAGGATGCGCCCCAGCATTTT
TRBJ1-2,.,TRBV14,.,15,CASSQGGSRDYGYTF,TGTGCCAGCAGCCAAGGAGGATCCAGAGATTATGGCTACACCTTC
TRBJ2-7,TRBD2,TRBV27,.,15,CASSLWTSGTDEQYF,TGTGCCAGCAGTTTATGGACTAGCGGGACTGACGAGCAGTACTTC